The clone carrying this T cell receptor (beta chain) was detected only a few times. Its antigen is undetermined. The entry originates in a study of identical twins. General study findings and limits: Models underestimated TCR alpha sharing (out-of-frame) in monozygotic twins. Reduced insertions were recorded for abundant cord blood beta clonotypes, with no such pattern in memory repertoires. The presence of invariant MAIT and iNKT cells could partly confound analyses of zero-insertion sequences.

One entry per CDR3 protein results from TCRdb running MiXCR on the 5' RACE reads. Altogether approximately 890,000 distinct CDR3 sequences are present, approximately 13% being singletons, with the ten largest covering around 1.5%. From germline, CDR1 is SGHRS and CDR2 YFSETQ. Trimming removed 2 bases from V and 5 bases from J, with 7 bases in between. CDR3 length: 13 amino acids. This same sample was also taken into another study, of yellow fever vaccine responses in identical twins. This second report adds: Twins' vaccine T cell response reportedly gave the appearance of partial convergence and partial personalization.

This TCR was sampled from a woman aged 18 to 35 in good health. This chain joins TRBV5-1 and TRBJ1-4; D gene ambiguous. The sequencing input was PBMCs. The CDR3: CASSFKGNEKLFF. CDR3 bases: TGCGCCAGCAGCTTCAAGGGAAATGAAAAACTGTTTTTT.